The 27 T cell receptor beta chains below come from one sample, sequenced in a study of regulatory T cells in long-lasting Graves disease. This sample's time point: persistent/refractory GD, antithyroid drugs over 5 years with positive TRAb. The TCR library used RNA extracted from PBMCs. For TCR beta, libraries came from iRepertoire HTBI primers and Arm-PCR of CDR3 regions. MiXCR, run by TCRdb on the multiplex PCR reads, gives a single entry per CDR3 protein. The sample lists 350,000 to 500,000 distinct CDR3 sequences, around 23% occurring once. Sequences were derived from peripheral blood mononuclear cells (PBMCs), sampled when the disease was refractory, from a patient treated with antithyroid drugs. The receptors derive from a female donor with Graves disease.

This clonotype was recorded a few times. The chain links TRBV7-9 to TRBJ2-7; 11 nucleotides align to TRBD1. CDR3 length: 16 residues. The germline V gene has CDR1 SEHNR and CDR2 FQNEAQ (reference sequence). V dropped 0 bases and J dropped 7; count of bases not matched to a gene: 8. The CDR3 is CASSLALGTGGREQYF. DNA for the CDR3: TGTGCCAGCAGCTTAGCGCTTGGGACAGGGGGACGGGAGCAGTACTTC. The variable domain in full, with the rest retrieved from reference TRBV7-9 and TRBJ2-7, is DTGVSQNPRHKITKRGQNVTFRCDPISEHNRLYWYRQTLGQGPEFLTYFQNEAQLEKSRLLSDRFSAERPKGSFSTLEIQRTEQGDSAMYLCASSLALGTGGREQYFGPGTRLTVT.

This chain connects TRBV20-1 to TRBJ2-5; 9 nucleotides agree with TRBD1. Trimming removed 0 bases from V and 5 bases from J; junction bases left unmatched: 1. In germline, CDR1 is DFQATT, CDR2 SNEGSKA (reference sequence). The CDR3 length is 13 residues. The CDR3 loop reads CSARDDRGETQYF. CDR3 bases: TGCAGTGCTAGAGATGACAGGGGGGAGACCCAGTACTTC.

V gene TRBV18 combines with J gene TRBJ1-2; D is ambiguous. The CDR3 has 13 amino acids. The V gene's germline CDR1 is KGHSH and CDR2 LQKENI. V was trimmed by 4 bases and J by 6 bases, leaving 12 bases between them. CDR3 nucleotide sequence: TGTGCCAGCTCACGCTCCTTCGAGGATGGCTACACCTTC. Translation: CASSRSFEDGYTF. Using reference TRBV18 and TRBJ1-2 for the parts outside the CDR3, the full variable domain is NAGVMQNPRHLVRRRGQEARLRCSPMKGHSHVYWYRQLPEEGLKFMVYLQKENIIDESGMPKERFSAEFPKEGPSILRIQQVVRGDSAAYFCASSRSFEDGYTFGSGTRLTVV.

In this sample, this clonotype turned up a few times. This chain uses TRBV10-1 with TRBJ2-7; D is unclear. The V and J ends lost 7 bases and 4 bases respectively, with 5 bases between them. The CDR3 is 10 amino acids. Per the germline V gene, CDR1 is WNHNN and CDR2 is SYGVQD (reference sequence). The CDR3 region is CASITYEQYF. CDR3 nucleotide sequence: TGCGCCAGCATTACTTACGAGCAGTACTTC.

Many counts were recorded for this clonotype. This chain uses TRBV15 with TRBJ2-5; D gene unclear. CDR3 size: 14 residues. CDR1 and CDR2 (germline): LNHNV, YYDKDF (reference sequence). V lost 0 bases to trimming and J lost 1 base, with 6 bases between them. CDR3 residues: CATSRDGRQETQYF. Written as DNA, the CDR3 is TGTGCCACCAGCAGAGACGGACGCCAAGAGACCCAGTACTTC.

Ten or more counts support this clonotype. The gene calls are TRBV11-2 and TRBJ1-2; possibly TRBD1 for D (5 bases). The germline V gene has CDR1 SGHAT and CDR2 FQNNGV. Trimming left V 0 bases short and J 6 bases short, with 5 bases between. The CDR3 covers 12 residues. The CDR3 loop reads CASSLDRDGYTF. CDR3 DNA sequence: TGTGCCAGCAGCTTAGACAGGGATGGCTACACCTTC.

The CDR3 loop reads CASSPPKSAGYYEQYF. The DNA of the CDR3 is TGTGCCAGCTCACCACCGAAGAGCGCAGGTTACTACGAGCAGTACTTC. J is TRBJ2-7 and V is TRBV18, with unresolved D. Trimming removed 0 bases from V and 3 bases from J, with 15 bases in between. In germline, CDR1 is KGHSH, CDR2 LQKENI. The CDR3 sequence is 16 residues long.

The chain employs TRBV7-3 and TRBJ1-1, with 7 bases matching TRBD1. The CDR3 is 13 residues long. The V segment lost 5 bases and the J segment 7 bases; nucleotides outside the gene matches: 7. CDR1 SGHTA and CDR2 FQGTGA come from the germline V gene. The CDR3: CASSLNRDSEAFF. The CDR3 DNA sequence: TGTGCCAGCAGCCTCAACCGGGACAGTGAAGCTTTCTTT.

V and J are TRBV19 and TRBJ2-3; D is unclear. The CDR3 consists of 16 residues. V lost 2 bases and J 0 bases, leaving 12 bases between the germline ends. From germline, CDR1 is LNHDA and CDR2 SQIVND (reference sequence). Here the CDR3 DNA reads TGTGCCAGTAGTATATCCCGATACGCTAGCACAGATACGCAGTATTTT. The encoded protein is CASSISRYASTDTQYF.

This sequence joins TRBV12-3 or TRBV12-4 and TRBJ2-3; D might be TRBD2 (6 bases). V was pared by 8 bases and J by 4 bases, with 16 bases between. The CDR3 contains 14 residues. The CDR3 here is CASVAGNSADTQYF. The CDR3 DNA reads as TGTGCCAGCGTGGCGGGGAACTCGGCAGATACGCAGTATTTT.

The genes are TRBV9 and TRBJ2-7, with 7 bases lining up with TRBD1. CDR3 length: 11 amino acids. V lost 3 bases, J lost 12 bases, and 6 bases stayed unmatched. Per the germline V gene, CDR1 is SGDLS and CDR2 is YYNGEE. The CDR3: CASSDPTGMYF. In DNA form, the CDR3 reads TGTGCCAGCAGCGACCCGACAGGGATGTACTTC.

V is TRBV6-1 and J is TRBJ2-7; 10 bases agree with TRBD2. Germline V gene sequence: CDR1 MNHNS, CDR2 SASEGT. The ends lost 6 bases at V and 2 bases at J; junction bases unmatched: 10. CDR3 size: 16 residues. Here the CDR3 DNA reads TGTGCCAGCAGCCCCTCGGGACTAGCGAGCACCTACGAGCAGTACTTC. Translating it yields CASSPSGLASTYEQYF.

The chain combines TRBV29-1 with TRBJ2-5; TRBD2 matches 9 bases. V shed 4 bases and J 0 bases; nucleotides not matched to a gene: 0. This CDR3 is built from 13 residues. Per the germline V gene, CDR1 is SQVTM and CDR2 is ANQGSEA. CDR3 protein: CSVGGRDQETQYF. The CDR3 nucleotides are TGCAGCGTTGGCGGGAGGGACCAAGAGACCCAGTACTTC.

In its sample, this clonotype was seen many times. The chain couples TRBV28 to TRBJ1-5; D remains unclear. From germline, CDR1 is MDHEN and CDR2 SYDVKM. The V and J ends lost 4 bases and 3 bases respectively, with 10 bases between them. This CDR3 is built from 14 residues. As DNA, the CDR3 is TGTGCCAGCAGTTCCTGGACGGACAATCAGCCCCAGCATTTT. Its translation is CASSSWTDNQPQHF.

Remarks on this clonotype: One end of the junction is discordant with germline, which a read error may explain. J is TRBJ2-5 and V is TRBV7-9; D is undetermined. CDR1 and CDR2 from the germline V gene are SEHNR and FQNEAQ (reference sequence). This CDR3 is 12 amino acids long. The DNA for the CDR3 is TGTGCCAACAGCTTGTATCAAGAGACCCAGTACTTC. It specifies CANSLYQETQYF.

This clonotype was counted at least ten times. The V gene is TRBV6-1, the J gene TRBJ2-7, with TRBD2 matching over 13 bases. Germline V gene sequence: CDR1 MNHNS, CDR2 SASEGT. J gave up 2 bases and V 5 bases, and 3 bases lay outside the gene matches. The CDR3 runs to 15 residues. This CDR3 is CASSQGTSGTYEQYF. The CDR3 nucleotides are TGTGCCAGCAGTCAAGGGACTAGCGGGACCTACGAGCAGTACTTC.

The rearrangement uses TRBV7-2 and TRBJ2-1, with a tentative D call TRBD1 (6 bases). V lost 4 bases and J lost 8, with 12 bases in between. The CDR3 is 13 amino acids. Germline assignment: CDR1 SGHTA and CDR2 FQGNSA. CDR3 coding DNA: TGTGCCAGCAGCTCCCAGGGGTTGTATGAGCAGTTCTTC. This encodes CASSSQGLYEQFF.

J is TRBJ2-7 and V is TRBV4-2, with D uncertain. CDR1 and CDR2 from the germline V gene are LGHNA and YNFKEQ. Trimming took 0 bases from V and 3 from J, leaving 12 bases between them. CDR3 size: 15 residues. CDR3 bases: TGTGCCAGCAGCCAAGACCAGGTGCCTATCTACGAGCAGTACTTC. It specifies CASSQDQVPIYEQYF.

This clonotype showed up many times. The genes are TRBV6-1 and TRBJ2-7; TRBD1 is a possible D gene (6 bases). V lost 6 bases and J 2 bases, leaving 17 bases between the germline ends. This CDR3 spans 15 amino acids. The germline V gene has CDR1 MNHNS and CDR2 SASEGT. The CDR3 here is CASRWSGDQTYEQYF. The CDR3 DNA reads as TGTGCCAGCAGGTGGTCAGGGGATCAGACCTACGAGCAGTACTTC.

This clonotype turned up a few times. The J gene is TRBJ1-2, the V gene TRBV7-6, with 7 bases aligning to TRBD1. CDR1 and CDR2 from the germline V gene are SGHVS and FNYEAQ. This CDR3 region has 16 residues. V was clipped by 3 bases and J by 2 bases; unmatched bases: 9. The CDR3 bases are TGTGCCAGCAGCTTGGCCCCCAAGGGGGCCAACTATGGCTACACCTTC. This codes for CASSLAPKGANYGYTF.

As concerns this clonotype: The germline gene is not matched at one end of the junction; a read error may be the cause. The chain uses TRBV7-3 and TRBJ1-5, with D perhaps TRBD1 (5 bases). CDR1 and CDR2 from the germline V gene are SGHTA and FQGTGA. CDR3 length: 14 residues. The chain's CDR3 is CVSTQWGSRQPQHF. DNA of the CDR3: TGTGTCAGCACCCAATGGGGGTCGAGGCAGCCCCAGCATTTT.

This clonotype was found a few times. V gene TRBV5-1 combines with J gene TRBJ2-5, with 7 bases fitting TRBD1. V was pared by 4 bases and J by 5 bases, with 11 bases of the junction left unmatched. This CDR3 has 15 amino acids. Per the germline V gene, CDR1 is SGHRS and CDR2 is YFSETQ. The CDR3 reads CASSRRPGTEETQYF. CDR3 nucleotides: TGCGCCAGCAGCAGGCGACCCGGGACAGAGGAGACCCAGTACTTC.

This clonotype was counted at least ten times. The chain combines TRBV10-2 with TRBJ2-2, with unresolved D. Germline CDR1 is WSHSY and CDR2 is SAAADI. CDR3 length: 14 residues. V was pared by 4 bases and J by 1 base, with 7 bases between. This chain's CDR3 is CASSVSVNTGELFF. CDR3 in DNA: TGCGCCAGCAGTGTATCGGTGAACACCGGGGAGCTGTTTTTT.

V gene TRBV2 combines with J gene TRBJ2-1; D tentatively fits TRBD1 or TRBD2 (6 bases each). The ends were cut back, 0 bases at V and 4 bases at J, with 16 bases in the middle. The V gene's germline CDR1 is SNHLY and CDR2 FYNNEI. The CDR3 is 17 amino acids. CDR3: CASSEAGPGAGYNEQFF. CDR3 DNA: TGTGCCAGCAGTGAAGCAGGCCCGGGGGCGGGTTACAATGAGCAGTTCTTC.

This clonotype was seen repeatedly, ten times or more. V usage is TRBV15 and J usage is TRBJ2-7; D is unclear. Germline V CDR1 and CDR2: LNHNV, YYDKDF (reference sequence). This CDR3 comprises 14 residues. V dropped 0 bases and J dropped 3 bases, with 9 bases sitting between them. The DNA of the CDR3 is TGTGCCACCAGCAGAGATGAGGATCTCTACGAGCAGTACTTC. Protein sequence: CATSRDEDLYEQYF. Based on the CDR3 plus reference TRBV15 and TRBJ2-7, the full variable domain is DAMVIQNPRYQVTQFGKPVTLSCSQTLNHNVMYWYQQKSSQAPKLLFHYYDKDFNNEADTPDNFQSRRPNTSFCFLDIRSPGLGDTAMYLCATSRDEDLYEQYFGPGTRLTVT.

This clonotype was observed many times. The V call is TRBV25-1, the J call TRBJ2-5, with D tentatively TRBD2 (6 bases). This CDR3 region has 16 residues. Germline-derived CDR1 and CDR2 are MGHDK and SYGVNS. V was clipped by 6 bases and J by 4 bases, with 21 bases between them. As DNA, the CDR3 is TGTGCCAGCAGGGGGTTCATCGCGGGGAAGAGAGAGACCCAGTACTTC. Its translation is CASRGFIAGKRETQYF.

Concerning this clonotype itself: A read error is possible here, since a much larger clone lies one base away. The CDR3 region is CASSLGGTSNTEALF. DNA for the CDR3: TGTGCCAGCAGTTTAGGGGGGACCTCGAACACTGAAGCTCTCTTT. The chain joins TRBV12-3 or TRBV12-4 to TRBJ1-1, with D maybe TRBD1 (5 bases). This CDR3 has 15 amino acids.